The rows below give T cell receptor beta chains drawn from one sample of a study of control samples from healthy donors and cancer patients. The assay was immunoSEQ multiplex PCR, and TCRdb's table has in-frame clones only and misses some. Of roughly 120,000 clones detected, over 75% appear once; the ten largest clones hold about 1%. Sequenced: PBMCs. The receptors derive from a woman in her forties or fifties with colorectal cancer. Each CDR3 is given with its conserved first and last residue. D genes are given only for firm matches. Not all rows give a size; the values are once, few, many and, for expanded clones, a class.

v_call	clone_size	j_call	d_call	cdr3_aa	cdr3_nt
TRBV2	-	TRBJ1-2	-	CASTLRSTNYGYTF	TGTGCCAGCACATTAAGGTCAACTAACTATGGCTACACCTTC
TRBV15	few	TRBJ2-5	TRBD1	CATSRSTGPQETQYF	TGTGCCACCAGCAGATCGACAGGGCCTCAAGAGACCCAGTACTTC
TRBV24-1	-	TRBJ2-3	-	CATSDLAGTDTQYF	TGTGCCACCAGTGATTTGGCAGGCACAGATACGCAGTATTTT
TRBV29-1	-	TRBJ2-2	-	CSVKFLGGQTGELFF	TGCAGCGTCAAGTTCCTTGGGGGCCAAACCGGGGAGCTGTTTTTT
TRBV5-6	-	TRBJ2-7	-	CASSAGGAYEQYF	TGTGCCAGCAGCGCCGGCGGCGCCTACGAGCAGTACTTC
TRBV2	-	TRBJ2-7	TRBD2	CASKLASGTYEQYF	TGTGCCAGCAAGTTGGCTAGCGGAACCTACGAGCAGTACTTC
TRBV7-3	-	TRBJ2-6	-	CASQSSGANVLTF	TGTGCCAGTCAAAGCTCTGGGGCCAACGTCCTGACTTTC
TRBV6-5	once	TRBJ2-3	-	CASSYLVPAESGTQYF	TGTGCCAGCAGTTACCTTGTACCCGCCGAGTCCGGGACGCAGTATTTT
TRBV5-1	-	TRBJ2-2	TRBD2	CASSSGTSGVNTGELFF	TGCGCCAGCAGCTCCGGGACTAGCGGGGTGAACACCGGGGAGCTGTTTTTT
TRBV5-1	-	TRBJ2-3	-	CASSLRQGDTQYF	TGCGCCAGCAGCTTGCGTCAGGGAGATACGCAGTATTTT
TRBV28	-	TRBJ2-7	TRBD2	CASRGDGLAAYEQYF	TGTGCCAGCAGGGGAGACGGACTAGCGGCATACGAGCAGTACTTC
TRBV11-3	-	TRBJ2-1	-	CASSWGRGVINNEQFF	TGTGCCAGCAGCTGGGGTCGCGGGGTAATAAACAATGAGCAGTTCTTC
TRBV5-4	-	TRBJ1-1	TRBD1	CATFTGTGKNTEAFF	TGTGCCACCTTCACAGGGACAGGTAAGAACACTGAAGCTTTCTTT
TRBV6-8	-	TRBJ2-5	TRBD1	CASRDRGETQYF	TGTGCCAGCAGGGACAGGGGAGAGACCCAGTACTTC
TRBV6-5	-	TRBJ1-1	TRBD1	CASRLDRGNTEAFF	TGTGCCAGCAGACTCGACAGGGGGAACACTGAAGCTTTCTTT
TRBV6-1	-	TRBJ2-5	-	CASSDGHRSPETQYF	TGTGCCAGCAGTGATGGACACAGGTCCCCAGAGACCCAGTACTTC
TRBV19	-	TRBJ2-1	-	CASTHRASYNEQFF	TGTGCCAGTACCCACAGGGCCTCCTACAATGAGCAGTTCTTC
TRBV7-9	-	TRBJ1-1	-	CASNFYTNTEAFF	TGTGCCAGCAACTTCTACACGAACACTGAAGCTTTCTTT